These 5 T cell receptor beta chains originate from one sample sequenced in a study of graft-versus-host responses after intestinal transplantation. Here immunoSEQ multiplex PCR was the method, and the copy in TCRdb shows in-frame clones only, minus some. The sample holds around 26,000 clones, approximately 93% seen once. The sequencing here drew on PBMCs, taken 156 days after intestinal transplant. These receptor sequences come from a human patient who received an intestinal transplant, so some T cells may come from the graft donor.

CDR3 region: CASSLSRDSGGKYNEQFF. For the CDR3, the DNA is TGTGCCAGTAGCCTAAGCCGAGATAGCGGGGGGAAATACAATGAGCAGTTCTTC. The chain couples TRBV19 to TRBJ2-1, with 10 bases aligning to TRBD2. The CDR3 is 18 amino acids. V lost 6 bases, J lost 4 bases, and 15 bases stayed unmatched. The germline V gene has CDR1 LNHDA and CDR2 SQIVND (reference sequence).

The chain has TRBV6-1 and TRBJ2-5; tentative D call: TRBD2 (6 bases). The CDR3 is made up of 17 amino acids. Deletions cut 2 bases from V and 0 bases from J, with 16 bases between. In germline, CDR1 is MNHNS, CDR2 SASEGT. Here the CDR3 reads CASSEFLEGRYQETQYF. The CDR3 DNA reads TGTGCCAGCAGTGAATTCTTGGAGGGGAGGTACCAAGAGACCCAGTACTTC.

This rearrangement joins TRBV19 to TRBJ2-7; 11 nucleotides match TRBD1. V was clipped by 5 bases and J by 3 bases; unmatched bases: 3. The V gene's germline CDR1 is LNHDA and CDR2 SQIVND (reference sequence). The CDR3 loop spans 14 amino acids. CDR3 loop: CASSAGTGGYEQYF. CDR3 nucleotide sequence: TGTGCCAGTAGTGCCGGGACAGGGGGCTACGAGCAGTACTTC.

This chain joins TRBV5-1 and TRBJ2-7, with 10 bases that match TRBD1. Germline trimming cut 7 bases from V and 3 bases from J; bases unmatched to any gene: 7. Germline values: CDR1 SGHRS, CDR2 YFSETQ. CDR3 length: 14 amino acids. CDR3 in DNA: TGCGCCAGCGGACCGGGACAGGGGAACTACGAGCAGTACTTC. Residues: CASGPGQGNYEQYF.

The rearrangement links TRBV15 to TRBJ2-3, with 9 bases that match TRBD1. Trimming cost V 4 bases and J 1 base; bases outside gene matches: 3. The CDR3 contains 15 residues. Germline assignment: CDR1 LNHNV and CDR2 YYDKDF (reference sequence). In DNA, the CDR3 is TGTGCCACCAGCACCCGGGACAGGGGCACAGATACGCAGTATTTT. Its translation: CATSTRDRGTDTQYF.